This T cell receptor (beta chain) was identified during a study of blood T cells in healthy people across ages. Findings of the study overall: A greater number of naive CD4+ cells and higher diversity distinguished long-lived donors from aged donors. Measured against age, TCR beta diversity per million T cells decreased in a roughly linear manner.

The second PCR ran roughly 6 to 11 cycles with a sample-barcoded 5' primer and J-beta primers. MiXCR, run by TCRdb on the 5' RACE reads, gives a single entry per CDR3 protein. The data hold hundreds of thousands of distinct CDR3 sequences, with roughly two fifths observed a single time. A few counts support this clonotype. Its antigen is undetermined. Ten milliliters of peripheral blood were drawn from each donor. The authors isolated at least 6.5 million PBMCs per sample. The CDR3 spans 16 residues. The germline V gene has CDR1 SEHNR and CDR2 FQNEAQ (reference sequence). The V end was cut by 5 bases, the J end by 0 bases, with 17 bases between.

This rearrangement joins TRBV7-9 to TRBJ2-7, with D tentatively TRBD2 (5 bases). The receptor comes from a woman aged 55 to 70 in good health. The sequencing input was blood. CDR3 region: CASSRKTGTSSYEQYF. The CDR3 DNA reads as TGTGCCAGCAGCCGCAAGACGGGAACCAGCTCCTACGAGCAGTACTTC.